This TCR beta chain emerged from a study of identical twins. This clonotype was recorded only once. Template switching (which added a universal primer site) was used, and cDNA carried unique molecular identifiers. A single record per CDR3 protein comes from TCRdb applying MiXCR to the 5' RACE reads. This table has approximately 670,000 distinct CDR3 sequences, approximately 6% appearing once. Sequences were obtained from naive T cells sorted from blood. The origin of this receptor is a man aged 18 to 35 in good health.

This CDR3 is CASSEGTSGRSTDTQYF. The CDR3 DNA sequence: TGCGCCAGCAGTGAAGGGACTAGCGGGAGGAGCACAGATACGCAGTATTTT. The gene calls are TRBV10-2 and TRBJ2-3, with TRBD2 matching over 15 bases. The CDR3 totals 17 residues. The germline V gene encodes CDR1 WSHSY and CDR2 SAAADI. V shed 3 bases, J shed 0 bases, and the junction held 1 base outside the gene matches.